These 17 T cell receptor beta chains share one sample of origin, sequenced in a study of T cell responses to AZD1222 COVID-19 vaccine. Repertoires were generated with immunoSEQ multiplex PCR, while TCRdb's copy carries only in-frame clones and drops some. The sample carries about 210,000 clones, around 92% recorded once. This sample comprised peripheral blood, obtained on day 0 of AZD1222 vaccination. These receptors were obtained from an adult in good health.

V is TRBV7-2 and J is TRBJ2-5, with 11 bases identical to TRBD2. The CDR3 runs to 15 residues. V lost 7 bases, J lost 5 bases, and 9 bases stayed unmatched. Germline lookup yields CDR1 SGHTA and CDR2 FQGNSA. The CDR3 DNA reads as TGTGCCAGCACGCGGCTAGCGGGGGGTGGGGAGACCCAGTACTTC. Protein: CASTRLAGGGETQYF.

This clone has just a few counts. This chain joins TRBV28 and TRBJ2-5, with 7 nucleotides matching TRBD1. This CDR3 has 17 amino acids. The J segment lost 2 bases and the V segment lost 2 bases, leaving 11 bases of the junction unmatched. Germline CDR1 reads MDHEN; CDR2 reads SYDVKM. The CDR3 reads CASSLGGPGQIQETQYF. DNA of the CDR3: TGTGCCAGCAGTTTAGGGGGACCGGGACAGATACAAGAGACCCAGTACTTC.

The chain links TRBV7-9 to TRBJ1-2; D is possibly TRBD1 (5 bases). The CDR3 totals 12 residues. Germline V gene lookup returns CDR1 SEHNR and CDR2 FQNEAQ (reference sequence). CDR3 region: CATSMDNRGYTF. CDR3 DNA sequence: TGTGCAACCAGCATGGACAATCGTGGCTACACCTTC.

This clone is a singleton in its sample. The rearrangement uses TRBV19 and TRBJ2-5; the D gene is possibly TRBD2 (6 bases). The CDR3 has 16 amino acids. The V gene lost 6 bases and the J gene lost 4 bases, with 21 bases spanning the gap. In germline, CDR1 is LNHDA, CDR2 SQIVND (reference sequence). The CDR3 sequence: CASSSTGGGLLETQYF. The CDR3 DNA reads TGTGCCAGTAGCAGCACCGGGGGAGGCCTTCTAGAGACCCAGTACTTC.

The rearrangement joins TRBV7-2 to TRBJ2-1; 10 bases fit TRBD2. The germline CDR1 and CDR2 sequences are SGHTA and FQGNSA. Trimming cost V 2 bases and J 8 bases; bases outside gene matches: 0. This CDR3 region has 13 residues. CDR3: CASSLTSGDEQFF. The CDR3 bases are TGTGCCAGCAGCTTAACTAGCGGGGATGAGCAGTTCTTC.

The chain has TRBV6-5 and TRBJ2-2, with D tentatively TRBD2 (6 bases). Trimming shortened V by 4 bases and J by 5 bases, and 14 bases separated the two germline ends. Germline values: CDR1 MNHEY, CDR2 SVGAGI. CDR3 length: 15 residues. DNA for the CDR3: TGTGCCAGCAGTTCCCCGGGACTGGGGACCGGGGAGCTGTTTTTT. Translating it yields CASSSPGLGTGELFF.

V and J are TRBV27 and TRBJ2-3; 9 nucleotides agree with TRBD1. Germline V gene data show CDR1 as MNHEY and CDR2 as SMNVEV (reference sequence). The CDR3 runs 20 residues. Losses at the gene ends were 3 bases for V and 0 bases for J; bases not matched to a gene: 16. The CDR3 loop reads CASSLQIRTGELDSTDTQYF. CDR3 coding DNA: TGTGCCAGCAGTTTGCAGATTAGGACAGGGGAACTCGATAGCACAGATACGCAGTATTTT.

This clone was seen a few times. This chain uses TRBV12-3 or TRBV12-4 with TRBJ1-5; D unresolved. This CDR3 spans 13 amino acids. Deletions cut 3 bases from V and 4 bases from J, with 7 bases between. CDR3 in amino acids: CASSFERNQPQHF. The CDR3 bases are TGTGCCAGCAGTTTTGAAAGGAATCAGCCCCAGCATTTT.

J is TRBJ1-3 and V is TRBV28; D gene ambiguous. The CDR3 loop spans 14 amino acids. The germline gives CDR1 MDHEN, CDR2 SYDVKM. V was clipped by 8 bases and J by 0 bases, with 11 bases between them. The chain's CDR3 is CASAHPVSGNTIYF. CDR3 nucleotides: TGTGCCAGCGCCCACCCAGTCTCTGGAAACACCATATATTTT.

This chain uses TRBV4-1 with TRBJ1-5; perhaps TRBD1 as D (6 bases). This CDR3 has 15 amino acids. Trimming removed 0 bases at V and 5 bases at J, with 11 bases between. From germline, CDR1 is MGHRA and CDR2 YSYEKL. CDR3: CASSQDPRGYQPQHF. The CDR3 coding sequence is TGCGCCAGCAGCCAAGATCCAAGGGGGTATCAGCCCCAGCATTTT.

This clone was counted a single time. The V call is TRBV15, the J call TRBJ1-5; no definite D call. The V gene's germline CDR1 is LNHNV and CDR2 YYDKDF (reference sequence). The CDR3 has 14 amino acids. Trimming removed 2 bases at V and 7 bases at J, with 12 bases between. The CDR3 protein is CATSRPPRGQPQHF. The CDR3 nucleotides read TGTGCCACCAGCAGACCCCCCCGAGGGCAGCCCCAGCATTTT.

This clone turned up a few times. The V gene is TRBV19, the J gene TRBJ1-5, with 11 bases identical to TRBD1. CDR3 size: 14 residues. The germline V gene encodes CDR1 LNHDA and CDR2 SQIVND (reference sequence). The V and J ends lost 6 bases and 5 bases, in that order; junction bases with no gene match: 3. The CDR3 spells CASREGQGDQPQHF. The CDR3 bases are TGTGCCAGTAGGGAGGGACAGGGGGATCAGCCCCAGCATTTT.

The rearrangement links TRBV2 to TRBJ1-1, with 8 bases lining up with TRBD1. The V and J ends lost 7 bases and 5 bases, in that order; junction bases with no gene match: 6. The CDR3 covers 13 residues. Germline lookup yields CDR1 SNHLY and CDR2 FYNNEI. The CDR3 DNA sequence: TGTGCCAGCACCGGACAGGGATTAACTGAAGCTTTCTTT. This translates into CASTGQGLTEAFF.

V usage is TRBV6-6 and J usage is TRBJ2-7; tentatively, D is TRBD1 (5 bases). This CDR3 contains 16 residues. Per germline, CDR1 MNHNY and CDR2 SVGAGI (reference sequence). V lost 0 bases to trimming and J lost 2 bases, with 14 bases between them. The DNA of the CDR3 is TGTGCCAGCAGTTACTCGGGGCAGGGCTCCCCCTACGAGCAGTACTTC. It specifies CASSYSGQGSPYEQYF.

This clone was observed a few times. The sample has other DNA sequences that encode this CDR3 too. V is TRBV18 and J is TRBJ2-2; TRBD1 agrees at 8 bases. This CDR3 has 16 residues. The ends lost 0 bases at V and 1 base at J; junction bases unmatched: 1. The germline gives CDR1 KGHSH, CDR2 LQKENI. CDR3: CASSPPTGGNTGELFF. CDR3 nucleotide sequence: TGTGCCAGCTCACCACCCACAGGGGGGAACACCGGGGAGCTGTTTTTT. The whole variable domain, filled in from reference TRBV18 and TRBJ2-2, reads NAGVMQNPRHLVRRRGQEARLRCSPMKGHSHVYWYRQLPEEGLKFMVYLQKENIIDESGMPKERFSAEFPKEGPSILRIQQVVRGDSAAYFCASSPPTGGNTGELFFGEGSRLTVL.

The CDR3 nucleotides read TGCGCCAGCAGCTCAACATCCGGGGCCGACTCCTACGAGCAGTACTTC. As protein: CASSSTSGADSYEQYF. This chain connects TRBV5-1 to TRBJ2-7, with D perhaps TRBD1 or TRBD2 (5 bases each). The V gene's germline CDR1 is SGHRS and CDR2 YFSETQ. The germline V and J ends were trimmed by 3 bases and 0 bases, with 16 bases remaining between them. The CDR3 extends over 16 amino acids.

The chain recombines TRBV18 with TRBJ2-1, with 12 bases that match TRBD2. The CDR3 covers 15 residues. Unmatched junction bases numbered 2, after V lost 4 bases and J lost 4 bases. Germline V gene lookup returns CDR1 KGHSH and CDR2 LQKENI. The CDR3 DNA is TGTGCCAGCTCACTGACTAGCGGGGGATACAATGAGCAGTTCTTC. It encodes CASSLTSGGYNEQFF. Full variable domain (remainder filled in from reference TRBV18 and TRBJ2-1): NAGVMQNPRHLVRRRGQEARLRCSPMKGHSHVYWYRQLPEEGLKFMVYLQKENIIDESGMPKERFSAEFPKEGPSILRIQQVVRGDSAAYFCASSLTSGGYNEQFFGPGTRLTVL.